This TCR beta chain appears in the sequencing data of a study of regulatory T cells. Study outcomes and limitations: Hydrophobic residues at CDR3 positions 6 and 7 were enriched in conventional CD4+ T cells of CD3G-deficient patients.

V gave up 0 bases and J gave up 2 bases, with 12 bases separating them. The CDR3 extends over 16 amino acids. Germline V gene data show CDR1 as SGHRS and CDR2 as YFSETQ. Primers: 52 TRBV forward and 13 TRBJ reverse. Clones were read by immunoSEQ multiplex PCR, and TCRdb kept only the in-frame ones, dropping some. The sample lists tens of thousands of clones; about 88% were seen once. On this clone: No antigen is known for it.

At testing, patients were 2 to 39 years old, with reduced naive and increased memory T-cell proportions. The sample taken for sequencing was conventional CD4+ T cells sorted from blood. The clonotype originates from a person aged 18 to 29 with CD3G deficiency. The chain combines TRBV5-1 with TRBJ2-1; possible D gene TRBD1, 6 bases. Here the CDR3 DNA reads TGCGCCAGCAGCTTGGCCCGGCCAGGGGCCTACAATGAGCAGTTCTTC. Its protein product is CASSLARPGAYNEQFF.